These 30 T cell receptor beta chains were all obtained from the same sample, sequenced in a study of cytomegalovirus exposure and HLA in healthy donors. Here immunoSEQ multiplex PCR was the method, and the copy in TCRdb shows in-frame clones only, minus some. The data show 57,000 or so clones, around 96% seen once. The sample was PBMCs. Receptor source: a man in his late teens or twenties in good health and CMV-seronegative.

The J gene is TRBJ1-5, the V gene TRBV9; unclear D gene. V was cut by 0 bases and J by 7 bases, with 8 bases left in between. Germline V gene sequence: CDR1 SGDLS, CDR2 YYNGEE. The CDR3 has 13 residues. The CDR3 nucleotides read TGTGCCAGCAGCGTAGGAATAGCCCAGCCCCAGCATTTT. Protein: CASSVGIAQPQHF.

The chain uses TRBV9 and TRBJ2-7, with 7 bases aligning to TRBD1. V gave up 3 bases and J gave up 4 bases; unmatched junction bases: 7. The germline gives CDR1 SGDLS, CDR2 YYNGEE. This CDR3 contains 14 residues. CDR3 DNA sequence: TGTGCCAGCAGCGCCCGGGACAGTCCTTACGAGCAGTACTTC. Its translation is CASSARDSPYEQYF.

The rearrangement links TRBV9 to TRBJ2-7, with 9 nucleotides matching TRBD2. The CDR3 is 14 amino acids. Looked up from germline, CDR1 is SGDLS and CDR2 is YYNGEE. The ends lost 3 bases at V and 2 bases at J; junction bases unmatched: 3. This CDR3 is CASSAGGGAYEQYF. CDR3 bases: TGTGCCAGCAGCGCGGGCGGGGGGGCCTACGAGCAGTACTTC.

The chain uses TRBV19 and TRBJ1-5; 7 positions agree with TRBD1. There are 15 residues in the CDR3. The V gene's germline CDR1 is LNHDA and CDR2 SQIVND (reference sequence). With V trimmed by 6 bases and J by 1 base, 6 bases remained unmatched. The CDR3 spells CASRRGDRSNQPQHF. The CDR3 nucleotides read TGTGCCAGTAGACGAGGGGACAGAAGCAATCAGCCCCAGCATTTT.

This clone occurred once. V and J are TRBV9 and TRBJ2-7; 7 nucleotides line up with TRBD2. The V gene end was trimmed by 3 bases and the J gene end by 4 bases; junction bases not matched to a gene: 10. Germline lookup yields CDR1 SGDLS and CDR2 YYNGEE. The CDR3 is 15 residues long. The CDR3 reads CASSGQGGRVYEQYF. CDR3 coding DNA: TGTGCCAGCAGCGGACAAGGCGGGAGAGTATACGAGCAGTACTTC.

This sequence joins TRBV18 and TRBJ1-2; tentatively, D is TRBD1 (6 bases). The germline V gene has CDR1 KGHSH and CDR2 LQKENI. Trimming stripped 4 bases from V and 8 bases from J, with 20 bases between. CDR3 size: 15 residues. CDR3 region: CASSLTRQDPSGYTF. In DNA, the CDR3 is TGTGCCAGCTCACTAACACGACAGGACCCCTCCGGCTACACCTTC.

The genes are TRBV25-1 and TRBJ1-1; no clear D. The CDR3 extends over 14 amino acids. V dropped 2 bases and J dropped 0 bases, with 7 bases sitting between them. The germline V gene has CDR1 MGHDK and CDR2 SYGVNS. CDR3 sequence (DNA): TGTGCCAGCAGTGAAGCGGGGATGAACACTGAAGCTTTCTTT. Translating it yields CASSEAGMNTEAFF.

This chain uses TRBV11-3 with TRBJ2-4, with TRBD2 matching over 12 bases. V gave up 3 bases and J gave up 9 bases; unmatched junction bases: 0. Germline V CDR1 and CDR2: SGHNT, YENEEA. CDR3 length: 13 residues. In nucleotides, the CDR3 is TGTGCCAGCAGCTTGGGACTAGCGGGCATTCAGTACTTC. Translating it yields CASSLGLAGIQYF.

The chain has TRBV7-8 and TRBJ2-1; a possible D gene is TRBD2 (6 bases). The CDR3 spans 15 residues. The germline CDR1 and CDR2 sequences are SGHVS and FQNEAQ. V shed 5 bases and J shed 0 bases, with 11 bases lying between them. The CDR3: CASSRAGSSYNEQFF. CDR3 in DNA: TGTGCCAGCAGCCGTGCGGGGAGCTCCTACAATGAGCAGTTCTTC.

The V call is TRBV5-1, the J call TRBJ1-2; perhaps TRBD1 as D (5 bases). CDR3 length equals 13 residues. The germline V and J ends were trimmed by 6 bases and 3 bases, with 12 bases remaining between them. In germline, CDR1 is SGHRS, CDR2 YFSETQ. This CDR3 reads CASKAGTDYGYTF. The CDR3, as DNA: TGCGCCAGCAAAGCAGGGACTGACTATGGCTACACCTTC.

This sequence joins TRBV5-4 and TRBJ2-5; D may be TRBD2 (6 bases). CDR3 length: 14 residues. Per germline, CDR1 SGHNT and CDR2 YYREEE (reference sequence). V shed 2 bases and J shed 2 bases, with 10 bases lying between them. CDR3 bases: TGTGCCAGCAGCTTTGCTAGCGTACAAGAGACCCAGTACTTC. Protein product: CASSFASVQETQYF.

The chain recombines TRBV28 with TRBJ2-7; 8 positions match TRBD2. V was clipped by 6 bases and J by 1 base; unmatched bases: 8. From germline, CDR1 is MDHEN and CDR2 SYDVKM. The CDR3 sequence is 15 residues long. CDR3 in amino acids: CASRRGLETSYEQYF. CDR3 nucleotide sequence: TGTGCCAGCAGGAGGGGACTAGAGACTTCCTACGAGCAGTACTTC.

The chain links TRBV5-6 to TRBJ1-1; 10 positions agree with TRBD1. V lost 0 bases and J lost 11; bases outside the gene matches: 10. CDR1 and CDR2 from the germline V gene are SGHDT and YYEEEE. The CDR3 runs to 15 residues. The CDR3 sequence is CASSLVSDRGLFAFF. In DNA form, the CDR3 reads TGTGCCAGCAGCTTGGTTTCTGACAGGGGGCTGTTTGCTTTCTTT.

The CDR3 bases are TGTGCCAGCAGTTCAGAATACAATGAGCAGTTCTTC. It translates to CASSSEYNEQFF. The V and J genes are TRBV28 and TRBJ2-1; D remains unclear. V was cut by 4 bases and J by 4 bases, with 5 bases left in between. CDR3 length: 12 residues. Germline V gene data show CDR1 as MDHEN and CDR2 as SYDVKM.

J is TRBJ2-7 and V is TRBV7-9; D is uncertain. Per the germline V gene, CDR1 is SEHNR and CDR2 is FQNEAQ (reference sequence). With 4 bases removed from V and 1 base from J, the gap between germline ends came to 17 bases. The CDR3 runs 16 residues. As DNA, the CDR3 is TGTGCCAGCAGCTCAAAGTCTAGAACATTTTCCTACGAGCAGTACTTC. Protein product: CASSSKSRTFSYEQYF.

The rearrangement links TRBV28 to TRBJ2-7; D not certain. V gave up 2 bases and J gave up 6 bases, with 17 bases separating them. Germline loops: CDR1 MDHEN, CDR2 SYDVKM. This CDR3 has 15 residues. Written as DNA, the CDR3 is TGTGCCAGCAGTTTAGACCGAGGCCCAGAGAGCGAGCAGTACTTC. It is translated as CASSLDRGPESEQYF.

The genes are TRBV6-5 and TRBJ2-7; D perhaps matches TRBD1 (6 bases). Trimming took 0 bases from V and 2 from J, leaving 8 bases between them. CDR3 length: 14 residues. Per the germline V gene, CDR1 is MNHEY and CDR2 is SVGAGI. DNA of the CDR3: TGTGCCAGCAGTTACTCGGGACAAACCTACGAGCAGTACTTC. Amino acid sequence: CASSYSGQTYEQYF.

The chain combines TRBV27 with TRBJ2-2; maybe TRBD2 (7 bases). V shed 5 bases and J shed 5 bases, with 18 bases lying between them. The V gene's germline CDR1 is MNHEY and CDR2 SMNVEV (reference sequence). The CDR3 sequence is 16 residues long. In DNA, the CDR3 is TGTGCCAGCAGTAATCTTGGGGGGGCGGGAACCGGGGAGCTGTTTTTT. Residues: CASSNLGGAGTGELFF.

The J gene is TRBJ1-1, the V gene TRBV7-9, with 7 positions matching TRBD1. V shed 5 bases and J 6 bases; nucleotides not matched to a gene: 12. This CDR3 comprises 15 residues. In germline, CDR1 is SEHNR, CDR2 FQNEAQ (reference sequence). The CDR3 DNA follows: TGTGCCAGCAGCCGCGCGATCAGACAGGGTGCTGAAGCTTTCTTT. This encodes CASSRAIRQGAEAFF.

The chain links TRBV27 to TRBJ1-5, with D hard to call. CDR1 and CDR2 from the germline V gene are MNHEY and SMNVEV (reference sequence). The V and J ends lost 5 bases and 4 bases respectively, with 12 bases between them. CDR3 size: 14 residues. DNA for the CDR3: TGTGCCAGCAGTGCCTCCGGGTCGAATCAGCCCCAGCATTTT. This gives the protein CASSASGSNQPQHF.

The chain employs TRBV6-1 and TRBJ2-3, with D possibly TRBD2 on 5 matching bases. V gave up 8 bases and J gave up 3 bases, with 18 bases separating them. From germline, CDR1 is MNHNS and CDR2 SASEGT. The CDR3 consists of 15 residues. CDR3 amino acids: CASRFLAQGTDTQYF. The CDR3 nucleotides are TGTGCCAGCCGATTTCTAGCCCAAGGGACAGATACGCAGTATTTT.

This sequence joins TRBV6-1 and TRBJ2-3, with 8 bases fitting TRBD2. The CDR3 covers 14 residues. The germline CDR1 and CDR2 sequences are MNHNS and SASEGT. Germline trimming cut 6 bases from V and 3 bases from J; bases unmatched to any gene: 5. The CDR3 DNA sequence: TGTGCCAGCAGCGGGAGGGCCGAGACAGATACGCAGTATTTT. It is translated as CASSGRAETDTQYF.

V and J are TRBV2 and TRBJ2-3; 9 nucleotides match TRBD2. V dropped 4 bases and J dropped 4; count of bases not matched to a gene: 15. The CDR3 is 18 amino acids. From germline, CDR1 is SNHLY and CDR2 FYNNEI. CDR3 sequence reads: CASSVGLSGRGSADTQYF. CDR3 sequence (DNA): TGTGCCAGCAGTGTAGGCCTTAGCGGGAGAGGGAGCGCAGATACGCAGTATTTT.

The V gene is TRBV15, the J gene TRBJ2-7; TRBD1 agrees at 8 bases. The CDR3 loop spans 15 amino acids. Germline V gene sequence: CDR1 LNHNV, CDR2 YYDKDF (reference sequence). V dropped 3 bases and J dropped 3; count of bases not matched to a gene: 7. CDR3 sequence reads: CATSRGTGGFYEQYF. The CDR3 coding sequence is TGTGCCACCAGCAGGGGGACAGGAGGATTCTACGAGCAGTACTTC.

This clone was counted a single time. The chain combines TRBV5-1 with TRBJ2-5, with TRBD1 matching over 8 bases. With V trimmed by 4 bases and J by 4 bases, 6 bases remained unmatched. This CDR3 region has 14 residues. The germline gives CDR1 SGHRS, CDR2 YFSETQ. CDR3 nucleotides: TGCGCCAGCAGCAGCACCGACAGGGGAGAGACCCAGTACTTC. It yields the protein CASSSTDRGETQYF. The whole variable domain, filled in from reference TRBV5-1 and TRBJ2-5, reads KAGVTQTPRYLIKTRGQQVTLSCSPISGHRSVSWYQQTPGQGLQFLFEYFSETQRNKGNFPGRFSGRQFSNSRSEMNVSTLELGDSALYLCASSSTDRGETQYFGPGTRLLVL.

The V call is TRBV2, the J call TRBJ2-7, with 11 bases lining up with TRBD2. The CDR3 is made up of 14 amino acids. Germline CDR1 reads SNHLY; CDR2 reads FYNNEI. V lost 4 bases, J lost 6 bases, and 5 bases stayed unmatched. The CDR3 nucleotides are TGTGCCAGCAGTGCGGACGGGACTAGCGGCGAGCAGTACTTC. Its translation is CASSADGTSGEQYF.

CDR3 sequence: CASSVGTGPYEQYF. The CDR3 DNA reads as TGTGCCAGCAGCGTCGGGACAGGTCCCTACGAGCAGTACTTC. The chain uses TRBV11-3 and TRBJ2-7; 8 bases agree with TRBD1. Germline V gene lookup returns CDR1 SGHNT and CDR2 YENEEA. After removal of 5 bases from V and 2 bases from J, the junction contained 5 bases not matched to a gene. CDR3 length equals 14 residues.

A few counts support this clone. The V and J genes are TRBV18 and TRBJ1-1; no firm D call. V was shortened by 6 bases and J by 1 base, with 9 bases between the two germline ends. The CDR3 is 13 amino acids. From germline, CDR1 is KGHSH and CDR2 LQKENI. The CDR3 here is CASSLGSNTEAFF. CDR3 DNA sequence: TGTGCCAGCTCCCTCGGTTCGAACACTGAAGCTTTCTTT.

This clone has a single count. The chain links TRBV4-1 to TRBJ2-1; D is unclear. The CDR3 contains 16 residues. The germline V gene encodes CDR1 MGHRA and CDR2 YSYEKL. Trimming shortened V by 4 bases and J by 4 bases, and 17 bases separated the two germline ends. CDR3 residues: CASSPSRPVPYNEQFF. CDR3 DNA sequence: TGCGCCAGCAGCCCAAGCAGGCCCGTTCCTTACAATGAGCAGTTCTTC.

The genes are TRBV19 and TRBJ2-1; 7 bases align to TRBD2. The CDR3 totals 14 residues. Losses at the gene ends were 7 bases for V and 5 bases for J; bases not matched to a gene: 8. In germline, CDR1 is LNHDA, CDR2 SQIVND (reference sequence). CDR3: CASTRRDYDNEQFF. CDR3 coding DNA: TGTGCCAGTACCCGCCGGGACTATGACAATGAGCAGTTCTTC.